This T cell receptor beta chain was found in a study of cytomegalovirus exposure and HLA in healthy donors (dated by TCRdb to 2015 to 2018). At the level of the whole study: According to an earlier analysis of several hundred of the donors, 150 million to 200 million T cells yielded 117 million unique TCR beta sequences and about 300 Gb of sequence data. Because of strong linkage in the cohort, 5 or 6 DR-DQ haplotypes were treated as single units for association and clustering. Roughly 320 gigabases of sequencing data and around 85 million unique TCR sequences made up an early release that covered over 550 HLA-typed donors. Rather than drawing on any new phenotypic data, the later analysis identified candidate immune exposures from TCR beta sequences and the way those sequences occurred across donors. HLA typing covered class I and class II loci at four-digit resolution. Of the roughly 420 genotyped donors, less than 85% were placed in the genetic ancestry cluster associated with self-reported Caucasian donors. A later genetic analysis used genome-wide SNP genotypes for 398 of the 666 donors, treating that subset as a discovery cohort. Along with the roughly 670-subject first cohort, a separate validation cohort of around 120 different subjects was used. Across some 400 genotyped donors of the cohort, an average of about 240,000 unique TCR beta nucleotide sequences per donor were sequenced, and 15% to 20% of those sequences were non-productive. Using immunosequencing, the study profiled T cell repertoires from around 680 subjects and related those repertoires to cytomegalovirus serostatus. To predict cytomegalovirus infection status, the study combined high-throughput TCR immunosequencing, statistical association of individual TCRs with disease status, and machine learning. To study patterns of TCR occurrence, a later analysis re-analyzed previously published TCR beta repertoires from 650 to 750 donors and added high-resolution HLA genotyping. An earlier analysis of 450 to 750 of the donors used high-throughput TCR beta sequencing to judge whether each TCR beta V gene segment behaved as functional or pseudogenic. Typing coverage differed by locus: A, B, C, DRB1 and DQB1 were typed in roughly 629-630 donors, DQA1 in 500 to 550, DPA1 in 600 to 610, and DPB1 in 472. The study aimed to test whether signatures of past pathogen exposure could be identified by cataloging public T cell receptors. Alongside the repertoire data, information on donor age, sex, ethnicity and CMV serostatus was compiled. Every discovery cohort repertoire had been produced on one sequencing platform.

The CDR3, cysteine through phenylalanine, is 17 amino acids long. Here the CDR3 DNA is all that survives: 51 bases in frame from base 1. CDR1 SEHNR and CDR2 FQNEAQ are derived from the germline V gene (reference sequence). V and J are trimmed by 3 bases and 4 bases, and the gene matches miss 12 bases of the junction. The research as a whole found: According to the authors, the approach could potentially be generalized to other disease states and immunological phenotypes. In vitro tests confirmed that a few of the cytomegalovirus-associated TCR beta chains recognize cytomegalovirus antigens. In both the original and validation cohorts, the classifier was reported to diagnose cytomegalovirus status with high specificity and sensitivity. V-gene and J-gene trimming of TCR beta chains was associated with a missense DCLRE1C variant in a later genetic analysis, and the association was replicated in an independent cohort. Because HLA typing was unavailable for some donors at each locus, only the typed subset was used in association tests. Across donors, most TCR sequences were observed very rarely, whereas some public TCRs were present in many individuals. Strong co-occurrence of HLA alleles, especially DR and DQ, made assigning TCR associations to individual alleles difficult. In a later analysis, the rate of TCR association differed among HLA loci, with DRB1 alleles having the most associated TCRs and HLA-C alleles having the fewest. Sequencing depth was assumed to be roughly uniform across donors in the presence/absence analyses, though that assumption may not hold. CMV serostatus was the only immune exposure information available for the cohort. This cohort had only TCR beta chains sequenced, and the lack of alpha or paired-chain data limited which features could be detected. The earlier analysis of 587 of the donors excluded 15 to 20 rarely observed V segments, including chromosome 9 orphons, because counts were too low. Some IMGT-functional V segments, including TRBV6-2 and TRBV6-3, could not be distinguished by the 87-base-pair reads and were therefore excluded. A further reported finding was that TCR beta sequences accurately predicted the HLA-A and HLA-B alleles for most subjects in the first cohort. Correlated functional status among segregating V segments might be attributable to linkage disequilibrium, but an unknown experimental factor could not be ruled out. Compared with the roughly 710-donor mean, donors in an Asian-associated ancestry cluster had fewer N-insertions in productive TCRs, according to a later genetic analysis. A group of highly shared sequence variants was considered likely to be a technical artifact of the sequencing pipeline. According to a later analysis, parvovirus B19, influenza, CMV and Epstein-Barr virus appeared linked to several top co-occurrence clusters. According to a later analysis, most CMV-associated TCR beta chains appeared to be HLA-restricted, and the HLA associations seemed to be driven largely by CMV exposure. The study listed 150 to 200 TCR beta chains as associated with cytomegalovirus. In a later analysis, around 17,000 TCR beta sequences were associated with specific HLA alleles at a false discovery rate of 0.05. Compared with equally common non-associated chains, HLA-associated TCR beta chains in a later analysis were more clonally expanded and had lower generation probabilities. Broadly in line with IMGT annotations, most TCR beta V segments showed up in productive rearrangements about 87% or about 30% of the time in an earlier analysis of roughly 590 of the donors.

The cohort comprised around 690 healthy bone marrow donors. All cohort members were sampled while nominally healthy, although unrecorded immune exposures were likely present. The donor was CMV seronegative and was included in the group of several hundred seronegative cohort members. Every donor gave a peripheral blood sample, and the peripheral blood mononuclear cells from that sample were used for TCR beta sequencing. The Qiagen DNeasy Blood Extraction Kit was used to extract genomic DNA from the blood cell samples. Libraries came from the immunoSEQ multiplex PCR assay. For the multiplex PCR, a mixture combining 60 forward primers for TCR Vbeta segments and 13 reverse primers for TCR Jbeta segments was used. The CDR3 region of rearranged TCR beta genes was amplified from genomic DNA with a multiplex PCR assay. Amplified TCR beta libraries were sequenced as 87-base-pair reads on the Illumina HiSeq System. In the source study's methods: A later analysis tallied about 77 million unique TCR beta chains across the 666 repertoires, and about 10 million of those chains were shared by two or more donors. To remove PCR and sequencing errors, raw reads were error-corrected and collapsed into unique sequences using a nearest-neighbor algorithm that merged closely related sequences. CDR3 sequences were aligned to IMGT reference sequences to assign V, D and J gene segments. For a sequence to be retained, a match of at least six nucleotides to both a V gene segment and a J gene segment was required. A rearrangement counted as productive if the CDR3 had no stop codons and remained in frame with V and J, and every other rearrangement counted as non-productive. CDR3 was defined by IMGT convention, running from the second conserved V-encoded cysteine to the conserved J-encoded phenylalanine. The earlier analysis of about 610 of the donors excluded sequences that lacked an unambiguous match to a single V gene segment. In an earlier analysis of 587 of the donors, V segments were called functional above 56.7% productive rearrangements and were called segregating when the between-donor standard deviation exceeded 5%. A statistical classification framework was built for diagnosing cytomegalovirus status from the catalog of TCR beta chain sequences. In a later analysis, TCR nucleotide sequences were compared against IMGT/GENE-DB human TR gene sequences so that V and J genes could be assigned. The TCRdist pipeline was used in a later analysis to assign CDR3 sequences and most-parsimonious VDJ recombination scenarios. In a later analysis, each TCR beta chain was defined by its CDR3 amino acid sequence together with its V-gene family, and reads lacking a unique V-gene family were excluded. As a way to deal with suspected cross-contamination and a sequencing artifact, a later analysis dropped hundreds of nucleotide sequences that were highly shared and had low generation probability. A later analysis calculated a clonal expansion index for each public chain from normalized within-repertoire ranks of inferred template counts. A later analysis computed generation probabilities with a VDJ recombination model fitted to out-of-frame rearrangements, and checked the results against IGoR. In a later analysis, hypergeometric tests were used to score TCR-TCR, TCR-HLA and TCR-CMV co-occurrence, with a repertoire-size bias correction applied to TCR pairs. In a later analysis, false discovery rates were estimated by permuting HLA or CMV assignments 20 times. A later analysis grouped co-occurring TCRs with DBSCAN, adding TCRdist sequence similarity when clustering within HLA-allele-positive subsets. Repertoires with fewer than 30,000 or more than 120,000 public chains, plus five repertoires with anomalous nucleotide sharing, were excluded from co-occurrence clustering. As stored in TCRdb, this immuneACCESS dataset retains in-frame rearrangements with V and J assigned. A fraction of the clones does not appear; measured against another copy, unresolved V genes explain less than half of the discrepancy, and the remainder lacks a known reason. V, J and clone size were drawn from that table, and D and trimming were deduced from the DNA. The sample profile shows 150,000 to 200,000 clones; 77% of them were found once. Around 3.2% of the sample belongs to the ten largest clones.

This clone has only one observation. Its recognized antigen is unknown. One base away there is no much larger clone; base qualities are not given. Sequencing was done on a sample of PBMCs. This chain joins TRBV7-9 to TRBJ2-7; 10 junctional bases match TRBD2. This receptor was obtained from a female donor in good health and CMV-seronegative. The CDR3 corresponds to CASSFGLAGVSTYEQYF. The DNA sequence is TGTGCCAGCAGCTTCGGGCTAGCGGGGGTTTCGACATACGAGCAGTACTTC.